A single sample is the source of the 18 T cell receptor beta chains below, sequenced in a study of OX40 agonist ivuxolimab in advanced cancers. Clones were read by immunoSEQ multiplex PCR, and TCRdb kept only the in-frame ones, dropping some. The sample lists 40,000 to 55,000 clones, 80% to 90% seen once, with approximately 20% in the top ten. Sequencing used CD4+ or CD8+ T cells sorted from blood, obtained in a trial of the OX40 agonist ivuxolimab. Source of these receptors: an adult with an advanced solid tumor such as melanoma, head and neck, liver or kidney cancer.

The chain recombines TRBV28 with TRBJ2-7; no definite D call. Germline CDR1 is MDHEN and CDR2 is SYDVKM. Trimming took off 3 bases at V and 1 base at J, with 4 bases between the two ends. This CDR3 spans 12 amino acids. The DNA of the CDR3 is TGTGCCAGCAGTTTTCGGTCCTACGAGCAGTACTTC. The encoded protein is CASSFRSYEQYF.

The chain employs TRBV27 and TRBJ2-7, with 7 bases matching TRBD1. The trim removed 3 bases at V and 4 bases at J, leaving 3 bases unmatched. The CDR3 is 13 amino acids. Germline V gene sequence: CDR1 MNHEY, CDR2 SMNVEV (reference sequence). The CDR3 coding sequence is TGTGCCAGCAGTTTGACAGGGAGTTACGAGCAGTACTTC. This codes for CASSLTGSYEQYF.

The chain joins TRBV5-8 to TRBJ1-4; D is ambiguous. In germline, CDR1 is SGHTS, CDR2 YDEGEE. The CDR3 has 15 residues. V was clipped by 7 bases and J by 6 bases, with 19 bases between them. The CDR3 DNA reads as TGTGCCAGCGGCCCCGGTTACTCGACGGATGAAAAACTGTTTTTT. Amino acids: CASGPGYSTDEKLFF.

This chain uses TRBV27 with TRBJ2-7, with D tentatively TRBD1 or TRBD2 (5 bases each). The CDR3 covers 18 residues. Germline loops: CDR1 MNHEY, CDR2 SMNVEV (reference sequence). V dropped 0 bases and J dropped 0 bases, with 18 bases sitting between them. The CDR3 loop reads CASSLSVPGSLTSYEQYF. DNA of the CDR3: TGTGCCAGCAGTTTATCTGTCCCAGGGAGCCTCACCTCCTACGAGCAGTACTTC.

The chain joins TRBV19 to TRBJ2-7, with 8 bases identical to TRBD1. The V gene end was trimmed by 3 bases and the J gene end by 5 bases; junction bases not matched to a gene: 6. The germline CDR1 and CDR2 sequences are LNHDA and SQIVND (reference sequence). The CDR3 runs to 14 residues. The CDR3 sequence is CASSIYQGANEQYF. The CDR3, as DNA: TGTGCCAGTAGTATTTACCAGGGGGCAAACGAGCAGTACTTC.

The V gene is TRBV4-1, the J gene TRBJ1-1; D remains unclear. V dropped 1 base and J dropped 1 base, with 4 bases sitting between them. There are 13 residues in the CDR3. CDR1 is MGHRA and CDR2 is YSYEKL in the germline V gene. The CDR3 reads CASSQAQNTEAFF. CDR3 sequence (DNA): TGCGCCAGCAGCCAAGCCCAGAACACTGAAGCTTTCTTT.

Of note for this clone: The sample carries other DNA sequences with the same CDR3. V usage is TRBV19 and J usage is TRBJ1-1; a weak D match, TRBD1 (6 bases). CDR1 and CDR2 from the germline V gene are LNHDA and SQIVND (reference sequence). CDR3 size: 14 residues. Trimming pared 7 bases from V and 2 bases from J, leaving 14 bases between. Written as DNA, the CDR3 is TGTGCCAGTACCCTGGGGGGGGCTAACACTGAAGCTTTCTTT. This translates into CASTLGGANTEAFF.

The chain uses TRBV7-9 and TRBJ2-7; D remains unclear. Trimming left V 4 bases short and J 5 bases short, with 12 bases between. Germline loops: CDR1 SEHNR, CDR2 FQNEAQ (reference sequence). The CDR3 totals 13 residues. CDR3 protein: CASSSSNVDEQYF. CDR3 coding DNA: TGTGCCAGCAGCTCTTCGAACGTGGACGAGCAGTACTTC.

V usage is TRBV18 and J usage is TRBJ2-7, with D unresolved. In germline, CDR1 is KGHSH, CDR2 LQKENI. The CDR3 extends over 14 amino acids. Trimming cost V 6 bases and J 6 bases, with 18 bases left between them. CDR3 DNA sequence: TGTGCCAGCTCTCCCCTGACACCTCCAACCGAGCAGTACTTC. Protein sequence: CASSPLTPPTEQYF.

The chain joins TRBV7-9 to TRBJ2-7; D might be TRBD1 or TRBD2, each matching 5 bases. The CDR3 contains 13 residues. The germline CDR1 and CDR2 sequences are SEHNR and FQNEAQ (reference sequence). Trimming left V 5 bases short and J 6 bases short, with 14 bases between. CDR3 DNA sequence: TGTGCCAGCAGCCCCGATGATGGGGGCGAGCAGTACTTC. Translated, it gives CASSPDDGGEQYF.

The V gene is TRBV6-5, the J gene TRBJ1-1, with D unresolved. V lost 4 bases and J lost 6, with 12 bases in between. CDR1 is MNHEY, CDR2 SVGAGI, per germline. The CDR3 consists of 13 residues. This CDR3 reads CASSWQGAAEAFF. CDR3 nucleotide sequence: TGTGCCAGCAGTTGGCAAGGAGCCGCTGAAGCTTTCTTT.

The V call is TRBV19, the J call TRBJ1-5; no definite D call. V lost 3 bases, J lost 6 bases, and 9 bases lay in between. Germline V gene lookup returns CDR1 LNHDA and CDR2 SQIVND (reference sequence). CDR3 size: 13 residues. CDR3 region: CASSIGFTQPQHF. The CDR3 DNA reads TGTGCCAGTAGTATTGGGTTCACTCAGCCCCAGCATTTT.

The CDR3 region is CASSPSESSYEQYF. CDR3 nucleotide sequence: TGTGCCAGCAGCCCCTCCGAAAGCTCCTACGAGCAGTACTTC. V usage is TRBV7-9 and J usage is TRBJ2-7, with D unresolved. In germline, CDR1 is SEHNR, CDR2 FQNEAQ (reference sequence). The CDR3 runs to 14 residues. V was cut by 5 bases and J by 0 bases, with 11 bases left in between. Based on the CDR3 plus reference TRBV7-9 and TRBJ2-7, the full variable domain is DTGVSQNPRHKITKRGQNVTFRCDPISEHNRLYWYRQTLGQGPEFLTYFQNEAQLEKSRLLSDRFSAERPKGSFSTLEIQRTEQGDSAMYLCASSPSESSYEQYFGPGTRLTVT.

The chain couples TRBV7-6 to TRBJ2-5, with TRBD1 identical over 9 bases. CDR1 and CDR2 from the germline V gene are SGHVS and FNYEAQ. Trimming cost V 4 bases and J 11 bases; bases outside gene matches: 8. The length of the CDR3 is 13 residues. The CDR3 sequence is CASSSGTGRLQYF. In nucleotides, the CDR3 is TGTGCCAGCAGCTCCGGGACAGGGCGTTTGCAGTACTTC. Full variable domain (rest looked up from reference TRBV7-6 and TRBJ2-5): GAGVSQSPRYKVTKRGQDVALRCDPISGHVSLYWYRQALGQGPEFLTYFNYEAQQDKSGLPNDRFSAERPEGSISTLTIQRTEQRDSAMYRCASSSGTGRLQYFGPGTRLLVL.

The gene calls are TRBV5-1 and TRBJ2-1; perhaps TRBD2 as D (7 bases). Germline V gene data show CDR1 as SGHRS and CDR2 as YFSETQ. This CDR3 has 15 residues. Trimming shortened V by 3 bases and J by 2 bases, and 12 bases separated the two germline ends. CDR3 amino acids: CASSYLGGAYNEQFF. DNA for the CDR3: TGCGCCAGCAGCTACCTAGGGGGGGCCTACAATGAGCAGTTCTTC.

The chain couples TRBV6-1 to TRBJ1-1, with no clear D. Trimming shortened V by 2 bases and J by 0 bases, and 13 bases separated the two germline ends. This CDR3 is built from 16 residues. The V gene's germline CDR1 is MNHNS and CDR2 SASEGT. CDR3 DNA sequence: TGTGCCAGCAGTGAATGGGCAGGCTTTTTGAACACTGAAGCTTTCTTT. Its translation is CASSEWAGFLNTEAFF.

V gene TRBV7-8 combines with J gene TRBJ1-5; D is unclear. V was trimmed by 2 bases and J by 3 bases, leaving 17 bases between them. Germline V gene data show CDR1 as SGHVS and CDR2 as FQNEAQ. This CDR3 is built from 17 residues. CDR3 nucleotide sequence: TGTGCCAGCAGCTTAATCGGACGGGGTTATGCCAATCAGCCCCAGCATTTT. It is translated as CASSLIGRGYANQPQHF.

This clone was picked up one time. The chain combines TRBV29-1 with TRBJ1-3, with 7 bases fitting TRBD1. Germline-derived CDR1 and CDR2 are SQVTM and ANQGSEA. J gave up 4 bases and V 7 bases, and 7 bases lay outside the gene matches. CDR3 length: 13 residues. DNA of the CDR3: TGCAGCGGGGAGACAGGGAACGGAAACACCATATATTTT. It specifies CSGETGNGNTIYF.